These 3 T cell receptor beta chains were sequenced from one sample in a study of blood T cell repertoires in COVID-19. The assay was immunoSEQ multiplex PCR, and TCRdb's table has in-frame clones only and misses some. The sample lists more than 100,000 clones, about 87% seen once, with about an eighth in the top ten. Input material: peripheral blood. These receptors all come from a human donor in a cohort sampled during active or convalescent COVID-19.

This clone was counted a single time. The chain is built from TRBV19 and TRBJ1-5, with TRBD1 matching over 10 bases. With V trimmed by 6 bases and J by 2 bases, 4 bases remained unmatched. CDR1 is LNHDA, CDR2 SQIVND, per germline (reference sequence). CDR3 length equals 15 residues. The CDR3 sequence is CASSTGTGGNQPQHF. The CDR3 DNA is TGTGCCAGTAGCACCGGGACAGGGGGCAATCAGCCCCAGCATTTT. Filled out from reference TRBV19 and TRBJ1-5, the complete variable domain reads DGGITQSPKYLFRKEGQNVTLSCEQNLNHDAMYWYRQDPGQGLRLIYYSQIVNDFQKGDIAEGYSVSREKKESFPLTVTSAQKNPTAFYLCASSTGTGGNQPQHFGDGTRLSIL.

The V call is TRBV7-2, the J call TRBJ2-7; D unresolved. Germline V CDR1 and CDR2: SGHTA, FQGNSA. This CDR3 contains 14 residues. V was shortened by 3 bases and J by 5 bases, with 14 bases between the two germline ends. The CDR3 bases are TGTGCCAGCAGCTTGGTCGTGCAGGTGCACGAGCAGTACTTC. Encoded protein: CASSLVVQVHEQYF.

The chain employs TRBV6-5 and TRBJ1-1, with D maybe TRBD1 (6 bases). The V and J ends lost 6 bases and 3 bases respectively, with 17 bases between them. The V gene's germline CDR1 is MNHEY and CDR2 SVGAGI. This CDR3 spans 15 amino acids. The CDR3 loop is CASRKTGGVDTEAFF. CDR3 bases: TGTGCCAGCAGAAAAACGGGGGGCGTGGACACTGAAGCTTTCTTT.